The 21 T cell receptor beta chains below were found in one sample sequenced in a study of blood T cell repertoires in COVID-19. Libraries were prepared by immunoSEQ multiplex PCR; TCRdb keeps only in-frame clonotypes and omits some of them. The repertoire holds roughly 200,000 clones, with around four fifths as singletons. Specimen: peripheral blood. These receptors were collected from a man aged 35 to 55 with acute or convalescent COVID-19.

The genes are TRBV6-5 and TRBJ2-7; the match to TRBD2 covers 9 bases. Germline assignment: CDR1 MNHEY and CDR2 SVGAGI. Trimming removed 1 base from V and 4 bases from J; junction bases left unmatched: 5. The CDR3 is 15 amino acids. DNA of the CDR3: TGTGCCAGCAGTTACTTCGGTAGCGGGAGTTACGAGCAGTACTTC. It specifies CASSYFGSGSYEQYF.

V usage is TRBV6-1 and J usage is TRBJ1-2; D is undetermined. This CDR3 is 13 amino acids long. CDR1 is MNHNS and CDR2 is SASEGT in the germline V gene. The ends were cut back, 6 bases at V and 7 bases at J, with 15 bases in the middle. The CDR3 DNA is TGTGCCAGCAGCCCGAATTCGGAGGCTGGCTACACCTTC. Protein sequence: CASSPNSEAGYTF.

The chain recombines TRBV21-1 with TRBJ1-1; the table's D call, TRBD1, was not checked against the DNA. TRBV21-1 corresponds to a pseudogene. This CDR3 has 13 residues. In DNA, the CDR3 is TGTGCCAGCAGCAACAGTGCCATCACTGAAGCTTTCTTT. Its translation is CASSNSAITEAFF.

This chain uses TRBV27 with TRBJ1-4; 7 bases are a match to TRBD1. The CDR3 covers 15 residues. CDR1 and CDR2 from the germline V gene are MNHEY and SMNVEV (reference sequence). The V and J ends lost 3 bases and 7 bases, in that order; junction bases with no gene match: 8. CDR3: CASSLRGPFGEKLFF. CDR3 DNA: TGTGCCAGCAGTTTGAGGGGGCCGTTTGGTGAAAAACTGTTTTTT.

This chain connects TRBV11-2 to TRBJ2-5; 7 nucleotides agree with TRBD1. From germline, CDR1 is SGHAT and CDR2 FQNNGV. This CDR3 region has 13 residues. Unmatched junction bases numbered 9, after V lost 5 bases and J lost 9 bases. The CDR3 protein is CASSPPRQGAQYF. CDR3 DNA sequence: TGTGCCAGCAGCCCACCCCGTCAGGGGGCCCAGTACTTC.

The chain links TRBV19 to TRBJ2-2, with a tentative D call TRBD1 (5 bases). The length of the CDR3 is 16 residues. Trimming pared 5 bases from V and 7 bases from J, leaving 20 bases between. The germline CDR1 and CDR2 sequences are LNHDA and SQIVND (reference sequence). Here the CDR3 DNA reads TGTGCCAGTAGTCCCGCGTTTAGGGGTAAAGGCGGGGAGCTGTTTTTT. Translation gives CASSPAFRGKGGELFF.

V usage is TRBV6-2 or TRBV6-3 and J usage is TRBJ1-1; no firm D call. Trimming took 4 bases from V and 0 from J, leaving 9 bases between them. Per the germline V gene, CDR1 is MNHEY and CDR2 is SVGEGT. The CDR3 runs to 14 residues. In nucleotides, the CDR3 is TGTGCCAGCAGTTTTCAGAATTTGAACACTGAAGCTTTCTTT. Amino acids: CASSFQNLNTEAFF.

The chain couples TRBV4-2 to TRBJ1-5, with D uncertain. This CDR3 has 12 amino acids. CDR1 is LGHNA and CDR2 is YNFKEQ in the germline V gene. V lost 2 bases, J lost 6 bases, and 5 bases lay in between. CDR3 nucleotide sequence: TGTGCCAGCAGCCAAAGAGGTCAGCCCCAGCATTTT. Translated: CASSQRGQPQHF.

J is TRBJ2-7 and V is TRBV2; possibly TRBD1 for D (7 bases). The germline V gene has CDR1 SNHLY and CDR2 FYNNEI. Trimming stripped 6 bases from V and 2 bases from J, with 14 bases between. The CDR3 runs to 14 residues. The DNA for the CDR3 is TGTGCCAGCAGCGGGCGGGACAGCACCTACGAGCAGTACTTC. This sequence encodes CASSGRDSTYEQYF. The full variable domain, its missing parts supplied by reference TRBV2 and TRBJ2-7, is EPEVTQTPSHQVTQMGQEVILRCVPISNHLYFYWYRQILGQKVEFLVSFYNNEISEKSEIFDDQFSVERPDGSNFTLKIRSTKLEDSAMYFCASSGRDSTYEQYFGPGTRLTVT.

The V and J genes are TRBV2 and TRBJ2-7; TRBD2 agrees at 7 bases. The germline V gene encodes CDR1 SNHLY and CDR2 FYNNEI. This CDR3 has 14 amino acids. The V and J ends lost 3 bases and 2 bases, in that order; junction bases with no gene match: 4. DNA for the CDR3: TGTGCCAGCAGTGACCGGGACTACGCCTACGAGCAGTACTTC. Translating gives CASSDRDYAYEQYF.

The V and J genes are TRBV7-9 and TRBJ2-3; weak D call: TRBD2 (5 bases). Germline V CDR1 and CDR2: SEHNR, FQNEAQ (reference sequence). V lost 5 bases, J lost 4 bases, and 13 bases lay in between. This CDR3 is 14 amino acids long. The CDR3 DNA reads TGTGCCAGCAGCCCAACTAGAACGGCAGATACGCAGTATTTT. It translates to CASSPTRTADTQYF.

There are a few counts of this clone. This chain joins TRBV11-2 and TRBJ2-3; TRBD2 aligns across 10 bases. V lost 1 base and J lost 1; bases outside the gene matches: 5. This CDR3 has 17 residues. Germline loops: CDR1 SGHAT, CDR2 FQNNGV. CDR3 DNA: TGTGCCAGCAGCTTAGGAGGGCTAGCGGGAGGCACAGATACGCAGTATTTT. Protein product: CASSLGGLAGGTDTQYF.

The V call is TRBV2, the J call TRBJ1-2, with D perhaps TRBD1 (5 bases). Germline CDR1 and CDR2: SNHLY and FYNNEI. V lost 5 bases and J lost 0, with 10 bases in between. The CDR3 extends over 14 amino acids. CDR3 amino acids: CASSFRQTNYGYTF. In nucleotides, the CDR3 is TGTGCCAGCAGTTTCCGACAGACTAACTATGGCTACACCTTC.

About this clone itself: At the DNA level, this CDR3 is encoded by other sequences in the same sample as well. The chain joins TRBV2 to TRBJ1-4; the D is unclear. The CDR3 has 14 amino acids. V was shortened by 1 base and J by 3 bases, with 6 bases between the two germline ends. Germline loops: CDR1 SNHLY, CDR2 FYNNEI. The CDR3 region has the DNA TGTGCCAGCAGTGAAGACCGGGCTAATGAAAAACTGTTTTTT. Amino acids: CASSEDRANEKLFF.

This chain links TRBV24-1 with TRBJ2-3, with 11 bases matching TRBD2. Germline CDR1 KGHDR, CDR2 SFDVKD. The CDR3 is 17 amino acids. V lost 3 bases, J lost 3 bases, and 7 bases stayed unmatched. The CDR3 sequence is CATSDASLAGVTDTQYF. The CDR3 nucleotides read TGTGCCACCAGTGATGCTTCACTAGCGGGAGTGACAGATACGCAGTATTTT.

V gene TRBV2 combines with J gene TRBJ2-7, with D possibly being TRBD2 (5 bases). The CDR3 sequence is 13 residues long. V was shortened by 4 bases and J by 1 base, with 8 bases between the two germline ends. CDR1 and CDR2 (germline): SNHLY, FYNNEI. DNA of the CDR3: TGTGCCAGCAGTGCGGGAACTTCCTACGAGCAGTACTTC. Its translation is CASSAGTSYEQYF.

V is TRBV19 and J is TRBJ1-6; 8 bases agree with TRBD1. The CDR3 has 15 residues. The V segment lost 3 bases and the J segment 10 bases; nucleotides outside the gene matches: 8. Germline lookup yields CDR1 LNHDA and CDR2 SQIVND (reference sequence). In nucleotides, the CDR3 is TGTGCCAGTAGTATCCAACAACAGGGGGGATCACCCCTCCACTTT. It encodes CASSIQQQGGSPLHF.

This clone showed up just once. The CDR3 sequence: CASSPSGPGETQYF. In DNA form, the CDR3 reads TGTGCCAGCAGTCCTAGCGGCCCGGGAGAGACCCAGTACTTC. The rearrangement uses TRBV25-1 and TRBJ2-5, with TRBD2 identical over 7 bases. V lost 5 bases and J lost 4; bases outside the gene matches: 7. The CDR3 covers 14 residues. Germline CDR1 and CDR2: MGHDK and SYGVNS.

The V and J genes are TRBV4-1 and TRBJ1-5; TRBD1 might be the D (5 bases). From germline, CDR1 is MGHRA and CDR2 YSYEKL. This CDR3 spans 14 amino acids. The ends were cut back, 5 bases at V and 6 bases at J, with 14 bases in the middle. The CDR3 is CASSSQPGGQPQHF. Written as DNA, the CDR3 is TGCGCCAGCAGCAGCCAACCGGGGGGTCAGCCCCAGCATTTT.

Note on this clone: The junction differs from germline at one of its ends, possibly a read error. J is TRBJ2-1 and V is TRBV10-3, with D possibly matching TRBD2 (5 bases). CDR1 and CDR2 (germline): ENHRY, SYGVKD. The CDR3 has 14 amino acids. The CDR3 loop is CAITEGRLVNEQFF. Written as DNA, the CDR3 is TGTGCCATCACTGAGGGCAGGCTGGTGAATGAGCAGTTCTTC.

The DNA of the CDR3 is TGCGCCAGCAGCCAAGTGGGTAGGGGTGGGGCCAACGTCCTGACTTTC. This codes for CASSQVGRGGANVLTF. The chain carries TRBV4-1 and TRBJ2-6; D possibly corresponds to TRBD1 (5 bases). Trimming pared 1 base from V and 3 bases from J, leaving 10 bases between. Germline values: CDR1 MGHRA, CDR2 YSYEKL. There are 16 residues in the CDR3.